This TCR beta chain originates from a study of cytomegalovirus exposure and HLA in healthy donors listed by TCRdb under 2017. Looking at the study overall: An earlier analysis of approximately 600 of the donors reported about 250 Gb of sequence data and around 120 million unique TCR beta sequences from roughly 200 million T cells. Roughly 300 gigabases of sequencing data and approximately 93 million unique TCR sequences were included in an early release covering 550 to 650 HLA-typed donors. Among the approximately 400 genotyped donors, about 85% belonged to the genetic ancestry cluster associated with self-reported Caucasian donors. The study was designed to test whether signatures of past pathogen exposure could be identified by cataloging public T cell receptors. The T cell repertoires of some 700 subjects were profiled by immunosequencing and related to cytomegalovirus serostatus. Along with the roughly 700-subject first cohort, a separate validation cohort of 120 different subjects was used. To predict cytomegalovirus infection status, the study combined high-throughput TCR immunosequencing, statistical association of individual TCRs with disease status, and machine learning. In a later analysis, previously published TCR beta repertoires from 600 to 850 donors were re-analyzed and high-resolution HLA genotyping was added so that TCR occurrence patterns could be studied. Rather than using new phenotypic data, the later analysis identified candidate immune exposures from TCR beta sequences and from how often those sequences occurred across donors. To decide whether each TCR beta V gene segment behaved as functional or pseudogenic, an earlier analysis of some 580 of the donors relied on high-throughput TCR beta sequencing. Donor age, sex, ethnicity and CMV serostatus were collected together with the repertoire data. Genome-wide SNP genotypes for about 60% of the roughly 670 donors were used in a later genetic analysis, which treated that subset as a discovery cohort. All discovery cohort repertoires had been generated on a single sequencing platform. HLA typing included class I and class II loci at four-digit resolution. Typing coverage differed by locus: A, B, C, DRB1 and DQB1 were typed in roughly 629-640 donors, DQA1 in about 510, DPA1 in 600 to 610, and DPB1 in just under 490. A few DR-DQ haplotypes were handled as single units for association and clustering because linkage in the cohort was strong. Among some 410 genotyped donors of the cohort, an average of about 240,000 unique TCR beta nucleotide sequences were sequenced per donor, 15% to 20% of them non-productive. Broad study findings and their caveats: The authors suggested that the approach could potentially be extended to other disease states and immunological phenotypes. Correlated functional status among segregating V segments might reflect linkage disequilibrium, but an unknown experimental factor could not be ruled out. In both the original and validation cohorts, the classifier was reported to diagnose cytomegalovirus status with high specificity and sensitivity. An earlier analysis of some 560 of the donors showed that most TCR beta V segments appeared in productive rearrangements either about 87% or about 30% of the time, which broadly matched IMGT annotations. An association between a missense DCLRE1C variant and V-gene and J-gene trimming of TCR beta chains was found in a later genetic analysis and replicated in an independent cohort. A further reported finding was that TCR beta sequences accurately predicted the HLA-A and HLA-B alleles for most subjects in the first cohort. At a false discovery rate of 0.05, a later analysis linked under 20,000 TCR beta sequences to specific HLA alleles. The cohort was sequenced for TCR beta chains only, and without alpha or paired-chain data the features that could be detected were limited. Compared with the approximately 710-donor mean, donors in an Asian-associated ancestry cluster had fewer N-insertions in productive TCRs, according to a later genetic analysis. Immune exposure information for the cohort was limited to CMV serostatus. Across donors, most TCR sequences were observed very rarely, whereas some public TCRs were present in many individuals. A few of the identified cytomegalovirus-associated TCR beta chains were confirmed in vitro to be specific for cytomegalovirus antigens. Roughly uniform sequencing depth across donors was assumed in presence/absence analyses, although this assumption may not hold. Strong co-occurrence of HLA alleles, especially DR and DQ, made assigning TCR associations to individual alleles difficult. Because counts were too low, seventeen rarely observed V segments, including chromosome 9 orphons, were excluded from the earlier analysis of under 650 of the donors. Because some donors lacked HLA typing at each locus, the association tests relied only on the typed subset. A group of highly shared sequence variants was considered likely to be a technical artifact of the sequencing pipeline. Several of the top co-occurrence clusters appeared to be linked to parvovirus B19, influenza, CMV and Epstein-Barr virus, according to a later analysis. Some IMGT-functional V segments, including TRBV6-2 and TRBV6-3, could not be told apart with the 87-base-pair reads, so those segments were excluded. In a later analysis, most CMV-associated TCR beta chains were found to appear HLA-restricted, with HLA associations seemingly driven largely by CMV exposure. According to a later analysis, TCR association rates differed among HLA loci, with DRB1 alleles showing the most associated TCRs and HLA-C alleles showing the fewest. The study listed approximately 160 TCR beta chains as associated with cytomegalovirus. In a later analysis, HLA-associated TCR beta chains were found to be more clonally expanded and to have lower generation probabilities than equally common non-associated chains.

Points on this clone: Its antigen is still unknown. Per-base quality was not reported, and no clone a single base away is much larger than it.

The cohort consisted of 650 to 700 healthy bone marrow donors. Cohort members were all nominally healthy when sampled, although unrecorded immune exposures were likely present. The donor was CMV seronegative and was included in the group of a few hundred seronegative cohort members. A peripheral blood sample was collected from each donor, and TCR beta sequencing was performed on peripheral blood mononuclear cells. Genomic DNA was extracted from the blood cell samples with the Qiagen DNeasy Blood Extraction Kit. Receptors were amplified or captured by the immunoSEQ multiplex PCR assay. For the multiplex PCR, a mixture combining 60 forward primers for TCR Vbeta segments and 13 reverse primers for TCR Jbeta segments was used. Amplification of the CDR3 region of rearranged TCR beta genes was performed with a multiplex PCR assay on genomic DNA. On the Illumina HiSeq System, the amplified TCR beta libraries were sequenced as 87-base-pair reads. In the paper's pipeline: A later analysis tallied 75 million to 85 million unique TCR beta chains across the approximately 670 repertoires, and about 12 million of those chains were shared by two or more donors. Raw reads were error-corrected and collapsed into unique sequences with a nearest-neighbor algorithm that merged closely related sequences to remove PCR and sequencing errors. CDR3 sequences were aligned to IMGT reference sequences to assign V, D and J gene segments. For a sequence to be retained, a match of at least six nucleotides was required to both a V gene segment and a J gene segment. Rearrangements were called productive when the CDR3 lacked stop codons and stayed in frame with V and J; all others were non-productive. Following IMGT convention, CDR3 was defined as the stretch from the second conserved V-encoded cysteine up to the conserved J-encoded phenylalanine. The earlier analysis of about 560 of the donors excluded any sequence lacking an unambiguous match to a single V gene segment. In an earlier analysis of a few hundred of the donors, V segments were called functional above 56.7% productive rearrangements and were called segregating when the between-donor standard deviation exceeded 5%. A statistical classification framework was developed to diagnose cytomegalovirus status using the catalog of TCR beta chain sequences. In a later analysis, TCR nucleotide sequences were compared against IMGT/GENE-DB human TR gene sequences so that V and J genes could be assigned. Using the TCRdist pipeline, a later analysis assigned CDR3 sequences along with most-parsimonious VDJ recombination scenarios. In a later analysis, every TCR beta chain was defined by the combination of its CDR3 amino acid sequence and its V-gene family, and reads without a unique V-gene family were dropped. In a later analysis, 450 to 600 highly shared, low-generation-probability nucleotide sequences were removed to address suspected cross-contamination and a sequencing artifact. In a later analysis, a clonal expansion index for each public chain was calculated from normalized within-repertoire ranks of inferred template counts. A later analysis computed generation probabilities with a VDJ recombination model fitted to out-of-frame rearrangements, and checked the results against IGoR. In a later analysis, hypergeometric tests were used to score TCR-TCR, TCR-HLA and TCR-CMV co-occurrence, with a repertoire-size bias correction applied to TCR pairs. To estimate false discovery rates, a later analysis permuted the HLA or CMV assignments 20 times. A later analysis grouped co-occurring TCRs with DBSCAN, adding TCRdist sequence similarity when clustering within HLA-allele-positive subsets. Co-occurrence clustering excluded repertoires with fewer than 30,000 or more than 120,000 public chains, plus five with anomalous nucleotide sharing. This is the immuneACCESS table as TCRdb keeps it, with only in-frame sequences that have V and J called. A part of the clones is gone; compared with another copy, unresolved V genes explain less than half, and the rest is unexplained. The V and J calls and clone size were taken over from that table, and D and trimming were inferred from the DNA. Present in this sample are 93,000 or so clones, around 65% of which were seen just once. The top ten constitute approximately 3.5% of the sample.

Trimming at the junction amounts to 5 bases on V and 1 base on J, and the germline ends lie 16 bases apart. CDR1 and CDR2 are read off the germline V gene as SGHNT and YENEEA. The CDR3 numbers 16 residues from cysteine through phenylalanine. The retained sequence is limited to the CDR3, 48 bases, with the frame set at the first base. The origin of this receptor is a woman aged 45-60 years in good health and CMV-seronegative. Material for sequencing was PBMCs. Rearrangement joined TRBV11-3 to TRBJ2-3; TRBD2 is possibly the D segment (5 matching bases). The CDR3 protein is CASSPSDSWGTDTQYF. The DNA sequence is given as TGTGCCAGCAGCCCATCGGACTCCTGGGGCACAGATACGCAGTATTTT.